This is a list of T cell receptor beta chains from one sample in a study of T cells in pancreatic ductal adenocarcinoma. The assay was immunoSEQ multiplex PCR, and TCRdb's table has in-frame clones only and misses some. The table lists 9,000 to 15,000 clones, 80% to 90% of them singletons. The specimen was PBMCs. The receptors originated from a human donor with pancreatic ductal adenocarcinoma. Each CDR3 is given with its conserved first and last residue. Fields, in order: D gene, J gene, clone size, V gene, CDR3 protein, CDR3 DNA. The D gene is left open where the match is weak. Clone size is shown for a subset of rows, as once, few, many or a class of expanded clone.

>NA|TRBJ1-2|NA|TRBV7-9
CASTHLPEAYGYTF
TGTGCCAGCACCCACCTCCCAGAAGCCTATGGCTACACCTTC
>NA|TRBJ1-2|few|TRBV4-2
CASSQGDSLNYGYTF
TGTGCCAGCAGCCAAGGAGACAGCTTGAACTATGGCTACACCTTC
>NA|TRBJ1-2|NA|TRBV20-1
CSARVEVGYTF
TGCAGTGCTAGAGTGGAGGTTGGCTACACCTTC
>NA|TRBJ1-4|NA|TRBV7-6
CASSPGGEEKLFF
TGTGCCAGCAGCCCCGGCGGGGAGGAAAAACTGTTTTTT
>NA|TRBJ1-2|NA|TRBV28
CASSLGGVWGYGYTF
TGTGCCAGCAGCCTTGGGGGGGTTTGGGGCTATGGCTACACCTTC
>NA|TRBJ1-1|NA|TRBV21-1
CASSKAPRVPNGGNTEAFF
TGTGCCAGCAGCAAAGCGCCCCGTGTCCCCAATGGGGGTAACACTGAAGCTTTCTTT
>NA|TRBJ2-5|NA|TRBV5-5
CASSFEGQLGIETQYF
TGTGCCAGCAGCTTTGAGGGGCAGTTGGGGATCGAGACCCAGTACTTC
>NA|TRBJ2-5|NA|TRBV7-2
CASSLATGTQKGAQYF
TGTGCCAGCAGCTTAGCTACCGGGACCCAGAAAGGGGCCCAGTACTTC
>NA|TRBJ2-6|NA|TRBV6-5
CASSTYSGANVLTF
TGTGCCAGCAGTACGTACTCTGGGGCCAACGTCCTGACTTTC
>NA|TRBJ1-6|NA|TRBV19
CASRELGSYNSPLHF
TGTGCCAGCCGGGAACTCGGCTCCTATAATTCACCCCTCCACTTT
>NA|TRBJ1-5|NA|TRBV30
CAWSSTASNQPQHF
TGTGCCTGGAGCTCGACTGCCAGCAATCAGCCCCAGCATTTT
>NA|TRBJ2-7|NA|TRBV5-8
CASSLEAYEQYF
TGTGCCAGCAGCTTGGAAGCCTACGAGCAGTACTTC
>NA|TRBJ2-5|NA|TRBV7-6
CASSLAGETQYF
TGTGCCAGCAGCTTAGCGGGGGAGACCCAGTACTTC
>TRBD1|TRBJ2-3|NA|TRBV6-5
CASSPQGAEDTQYF
TGTGCCAGCAGCCCCCAGGGGGCGGAAGATACGCAGTATTTT
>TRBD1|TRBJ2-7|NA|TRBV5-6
CASSVLSGTGDVEQYF
TGTGCCAGCAGCGTGCTGTCCGGGACAGGGGACGTCGAGCAGTACTTC
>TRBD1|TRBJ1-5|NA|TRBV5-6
CASSLGRGREQPQHF
TGTGCCAGCAGCTTGGGCAGGGGGCGTGAGCAGCCCCAGCATTTT
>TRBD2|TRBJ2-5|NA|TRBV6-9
CASSTRISGGKTQYF
TGTGCCAGCAGTACCCGAATTAGCGGGGGAAAGACCCAGTACTTC
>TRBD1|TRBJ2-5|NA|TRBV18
CASSPGQGRETQYF
TGTGCCAGCTCACCCGGACAGGGGAGGGAGACCCAGTACTTC
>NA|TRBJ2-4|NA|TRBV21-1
CASSKGRNIQYF
TGTGCCAGCAGCAAAGGACGGAACATTCAGTACTTC
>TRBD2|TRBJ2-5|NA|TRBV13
CASSLGEGVAGVGETQYF
TGTGCCAGCAGCTTAGGCGAGGGGGTAGCGGGGGTCGGAGAGACCCAGTACTTC
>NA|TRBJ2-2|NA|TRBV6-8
CASRNAGELFF
TGTGCCAGCAGAAACGCCGGGGAGCTGTTTTTT
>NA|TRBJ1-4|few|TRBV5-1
CASSLTGNLGEKLFF
TGCGCCAGCAGCTTGACAGGGAACCTGGGGGAAAAACTGTTTTTT
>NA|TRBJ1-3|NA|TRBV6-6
CASSSRGGLSGNTIYF
TGTGCCAGCAGTTCGCGGGGGGGGCTTTCTGGAAACACCATATATTTT
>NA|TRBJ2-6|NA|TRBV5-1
CASSSPGANVLTF
TGCGCCAGCAGCTCCCCTGGGGCCAACGTCCTGACTTTC
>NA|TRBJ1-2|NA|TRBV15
CATSREIFGRRLNYGYTF
TGTGCCACCAGCAGAGAGATCTTTGGACGGAGACTTAACTATGGCTACACCTTC
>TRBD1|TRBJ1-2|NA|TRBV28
CASSFLGQGNYGYTF
TGTGCCAGCAGTTTCTTAGGACAGGGGAACTATGGCTACACCTTC
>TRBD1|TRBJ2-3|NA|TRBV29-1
CSAETGLSADTQYF
TGCAGCGCCGAGACAGGGCTCAGCGCAGATACGCAGTATTTT
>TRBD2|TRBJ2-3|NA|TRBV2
CASSEWVTSGTSTDTQYF
TGTGCCAGCAGTGAGTGGGTCACTAGCGGTACTAGCACAGATACGCAGTATTTT
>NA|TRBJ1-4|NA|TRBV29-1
CSVRGNPGEKLFF
TGCAGCGTTAGGGGGAACCCGGGCGAAAAACTGTTTTTT
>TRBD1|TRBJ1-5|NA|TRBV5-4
CASSLGRGREQPQHF
TGTGCCAGCAGCTTGGGCAGGGGGCGTGAGCAGCCCCAGCATTTT
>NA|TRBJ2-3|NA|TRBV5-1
CASVLGFSTDTQYF
TGCGCCAGCGTTCTCGGTTTTAGCACAGATACGCAGTATTTT
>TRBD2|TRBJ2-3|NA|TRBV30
CAWSSGLADSDTQYF
TGTGCCTGGAGTTCGGGACTAGCGGATTCAGATACGCAGTATTTT
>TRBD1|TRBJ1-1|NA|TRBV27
CASSDGRDRGGTEAFF
TGTGCCAGCAGTGACGGACGGGACAGGGGGGGCACTGAAGCTTTCTTT
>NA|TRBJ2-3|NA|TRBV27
CASSLNRESTDTQYF
TGTGCCAGCAGTTTAAATCGGGAGAGCACAGATACGCAGTATTTT
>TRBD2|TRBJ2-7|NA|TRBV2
CARNCRRLAGGPSTYEQYF
TGTGCCAGAAACTGTAGAAGACTAGCGGGGGGACCCTCTACCTACGAGCAGTACTTC
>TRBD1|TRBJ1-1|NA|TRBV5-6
CASSWGQGRNTEAFF
TGTGCCAGCAGTTGGGGACAGGGAAGGAACACTGAAGCTTTCTTT
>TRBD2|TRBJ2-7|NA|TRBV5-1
CASRSNLAGPTSEQYF
TGCGCCAGCAGGAGTAACTTAGCGGGGCCGACCTCTGAGCAGTACTTC
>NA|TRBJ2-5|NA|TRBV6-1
CASGGTGETQYF
TGTGCCAGCGGGGGGACGGGTGAGACCCAGTACTTC
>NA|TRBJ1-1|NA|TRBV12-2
CASRLTGDGTEAFF
TGTGCAAGTCGCTTAACAGGGGATGGCACTGAAGCTTTCTTT
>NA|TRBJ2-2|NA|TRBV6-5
CASRGQGTNTGELFF
TGTGCCAGCAGGGGTCAGGGGACGAACACCGGGGAGCTGTTTTTT
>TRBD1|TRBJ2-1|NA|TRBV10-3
CAISGQGWDNEQFF
TGTGCCATCAGCGGACAGGGCTGGGACAATGAGCAGTTCTTC
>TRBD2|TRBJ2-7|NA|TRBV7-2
CASSLISGLVLRFNDEQYF
TGTGCCAGCAGCTTAATTTCTGGACTAGTCCTTCGTTTTAACGACGAGCAGTACTTC
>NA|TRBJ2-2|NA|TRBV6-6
CASSSPRNAGELFF
TGTGCCAGCAGTTCCCCCAGGAATGCAGGGGAGCTGTTTTTT
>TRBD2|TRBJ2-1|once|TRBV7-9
CASSFSPRPSGRAEEQFF
TGTGCCAGCAGCTTTTCCCCCCGTCCCAGCGGGAGGGCCGAAGAGCAGTTCTTC